These 31 T cell receptor beta chains were all obtained from the same sample, sequenced in a study of blood T cell repertoires in COVID-19. This table comes from immunoSEQ multiplex PCR, and its TCRdb copy is limited to in-frame clones, with some not included. The data contain under 250,000 clones, more than 75% of them seen just once; the ten biggest clones take up roughly 13%. Material: peripheral blood. These receptors all stem from a human donor in a cohort sampled during active COVID-19.

The V and J genes are TRBV30 and TRBJ2-5; D might be TRBD2 (7 bases). V lost 4 bases and J 5 bases, leaving 14 bases between the germline ends. Germline CDR1 and CDR2: GTSNPN and SVGIG (reference sequence). CDR3 length: 13 amino acids. This CDR3 reads CAWTRGAVETQYF. CDR3 in DNA: TGTGCCTGGACCCGGGGGGCCGTCGAGACCCAGTACTTC.

The rearrangement links TRBV28 to TRBJ1-2, with D uncertain. Germline CDR1 reads MDHEN; CDR2 reads SYDVKM. The CDR3 spans 16 residues. Trimming removed 2 bases at V and 1 base at J, with 14 bases between. The CDR3 region is CASSLGLGGYNYGYTF. CDR3 nucleotides: TGTGCCAGCAGTTTAGGGTTGGGAGGATATAACTATGGCTACACCTTC.

The chain links TRBV19 to TRBJ1-2, with no clear D. This CDR3 is built from 12 residues. CDR1 LNHDA and CDR2 SQIVND come from the germline V gene (reference sequence). The germline V and J ends were trimmed by 5 bases and 8 bases, with 12 bases remaining between them. CDR3 in amino acids: CASSPRHSGYTF. As DNA, the CDR3 is TGTGCCAGTAGTCCTCGACACTCCGGCTACACCTTC.

The V and J genes are TRBV28 and TRBJ2-4; TRBD1 agrees at 7 bases. Germline V CDR1 and CDR2: MDHEN, SYDVKM. CDR3 length equals 14 residues. V was pared by 7 bases and J by 2 bases, with 5 bases of the junction left unmatched. The CDR3 DNA reads TGTGCCAGCACCCCAGGGGGAACCAAAAACATTCAGTACTTC. The encoded protein is CASTPGGTKNIQYF.

CDR3 nucleotides: TGTGCCAGCAGCGACAAAAAGCGGAGTAAGGGGACGGCAGGGGCGTATGAGCAGTTCTTC. Translation gives CASSDKKRSKGTAGAYEQFF. This chain connects TRBV21-1 to TRBJ2-1; no DNA check was done on the table's D call, TRBD1. TRBV21-1 counts as a pseudogene. This CDR3 has 20 residues.

The chain recombines TRBV4-2 with TRBJ2-1; D is possibly TRBD2 (5 bases). Germline CDR1 reads LGHNA; CDR2 reads YNFKEQ. The CDR3 sequence is 17 residues long. V shed 3 bases and J shed 0 bases, with 15 bases lying between them. The CDR3 nucleotides read TGTGCCAGCAGCCACCACGAGAGCGGTCCCTCCTACAATGAGCAGTTCTTC. Protein product: CASSHHESGPSYNEQFF.

This chain uses TRBV5-1 with TRBJ2-7; 14 bases are shared with TRBD2. The J segment lost 2 bases and the V segment lost 4 bases, leaving 5 bases of the junction unmatched. CDR3 length: 16 amino acids. Germline V CDR1 and CDR2: SGHRS, YFSETQ. The CDR3 spells CASSLGLAGVAYEQYF. As DNA, the CDR3 is TGCGCCAGCAGCCTGGGACTAGCGGGGGTCGCCTACGAGCAGTACTTC.

The rearrangement joins TRBV11-2 to TRBJ2-5; 9 bases are a match to TRBD1. Germline trimming cut 4 bases from V and 4 bases from J; bases unmatched to any gene: 7. Germline values: CDR1 SGHAT, CDR2 FQNNGV. The CDR3 has 15 amino acids. The CDR3 coding sequence is TGTGCCAGCAGCTCTTTTACGGACAGGGGAGAGACCCAGTACTTC. As protein: CASSSFTDRGETQYF.

The chain is built from TRBV7-3 and TRBJ2-1; 7 positions agree with TRBD2. CDR1 and CDR2 from the germline V gene are SGHTA and FQGTGA. J lost 0 bases, V lost 5 bases, and 7 bases had no gene match. The CDR3 length is 16 residues. The CDR3 loop is CASSPAGVSSYNEQFF. In DNA, the CDR3 is TGTGCCAGCAGCCCGGCGGGGGTGAGCTCCTACAATGAGCAGTTCTTC.

This clone has a handful of counts. The chain links TRBV6-1 to TRBJ2-7, with D tentatively TRBD1 (6 bases). The CDR3 consists of 14 residues. Trimming left V 2 bases short and J 1 base short, with 9 bases between. CDR1 MNHNS and CDR2 SASEGT come from the germline V gene. The CDR3 DNA is TGTGCCAGCAGTGAAAGACAGGATTCCTACGAGCAGTACTTC. It codes for CASSERQDSYEQYF.

The J gene is TRBJ1-4, the V gene TRBV4-2; TRBD1 is a possible D gene (5 bases). CDR1 and CDR2 (germline): LGHNA, YNFKEQ. Trimming shortened V by 4 bases and J by 6 bases, and 9 bases separated the two germline ends. CDR3 length: 13 amino acids. The CDR3 DNA reads TGTGCCAGCAGCCGGGGGAGGGATGAAAAACTGTTTTTT. This gives the protein CASSRGRDEKLFF.

The gene calls are TRBV7-2 and TRBJ1-1, with D perhaps matching TRBD1 (5 bases). Per germline, CDR1 SGHTA and CDR2 FQGNSA. Trimming took 5 bases from V and 1 from J, leaving 8 bases between them. This CDR3 spans 13 amino acids. The CDR3 protein is CASSVDKNTEAFF. CDR3 bases: TGTGCCAGCAGCGTGGACAAGAACACTGAAGCTTTCTTT. Based on the CDR3 plus reference TRBV7-2 and TRBJ1-1, the full variable domain is GAGVSQSPSNKVTEKGKDVELRCDPISGHTALYWYRQSLGQGLEFLIYFQGNSAPDKSGLPSDRFSAERTGGSVSTLTIQRTQQEDSAVYLCASSVDKNTEAFFGQGTRLTVV.

The chain uses TRBV5-4 and TRBJ2-1, with TRBD2 identical over 10 bases. After removal of 0 bases from V and 10 bases from J, the junction contained 4 bases not matched to a gene. Germline CDR1 and CDR2: SGHNT and YYREEE (reference sequence). The CDR3 consists of 14 residues. The CDR3 sequence: CASSLEQAGGEQFF. The CDR3 bases are TGTGCCAGCAGCTTGGAGCAAGCGGGGGGGGAGCAGTTCTTC.

The V call is TRBV6-2 or TRBV6-3, the J call TRBJ2-7; 9 bases fit TRBD1. J was trimmed by 5 bases and V by 2 bases; bases with no gene match: 10. Germline V gene sequence: CDR1 MNHEY, CDR2 SVGEGT. This CDR3 region has 16 residues. CDR3 residues: CASSYETGTGSDEQYF. CDR3 nucleotide sequence: TGTGCCAGCAGTTACGAGACCGGGACAGGGAGCGACGAGCAGTACTTC.

The V gene is TRBV5-6, the J gene TRBJ1-3, with 7 bases aligning to TRBD1. With 2 bases clipped from V and 10 bases from J, the junction kept 6 bases outside the gene matches. This CDR3 has 13 amino acids. Germline V gives CDR1 SGHDT, CDR2 YYEEEE. CDR3 sequence (DNA): TGTGCCAGCAGCTTTGGGACAGAAATGACCATATATTTT. This sequence encodes CASSFGTEMTIYF.

A single count supports this clone. The chain links TRBV19 to TRBJ1-2; the D gene is possibly TRBD1 (6 bases). The V end was cut by 3 bases, the J end by 7 bases, with 12 bases between. Germline V CDR1 and CDR2: LNHDA, SQIVND (reference sequence). This CDR3 is built from 13 residues. CDR3 DNA: TGTGCCAGTAGTATCGCAGGGGCGGCTGGCTACACCTTC. It specifies CASSIAGAAGYTF.

This clone was seen more than once but under ten times. V and J are TRBV7-6 and TRBJ2-7; TRBD2 is a possible D gene (7 bases). The V end lost 1 base, the J end lost 5 bases, and 15 bases lay between the germline ends. The CDR3 runs 15 residues. Germline values: CDR1 SGHVS, CDR2 FNYEAQ. This CDR3 is CASSLEGGGGDEQYF. CDR3 sequence (DNA): TGTGCCAGCAGCTTAGAGGGGGGGGGAGGGGACGAGCAGTACTTC.

The chain recombines TRBV3-1 (or the pseudogene TRBV3-2) with TRBJ1-2; TRBD1 is a possible D gene (5 bases). V was shortened by 0 bases and J by 8 bases, with 13 bases between the two germline ends. Germline values: CDR1 LGHDT, CDR2 YNNKEL (reference sequence). The CDR3 totals 14 residues. CDR3 loop: CASSQEAGLAGYTF. Written as DNA, the CDR3 is TGTGCCAGCAGCCAAGAAGCGGGGCTGGCAGGCTACACCTTC.

This clone showed up many times. The genes are TRBV4-1 and TRBJ2-2; 9 bases map to TRBD2. The CDR3 is 16 residues long. V shed 6 bases and J 5 bases; nucleotides not matched to a gene: 10. Germline V gene sequence: CDR1 MGHRA, CDR2 YSYEKL. The CDR3 here is CASRALAGRETGELFF. Written as DNA, the CDR3 is TGCGCCAGCAGGGCCCTAGCGGGGCGGGAAACCGGGGAGCTGTTTTTT.

The V call is TRBV19, the J call TRBJ2-7, with D possibly matching TRBD2 (5 bases). V was shortened by 4 bases and J by 4 bases, with 14 bases between the two germline ends. Germline V gives CDR1 LNHDA, CDR2 SQIVND (reference sequence). This CDR3 comprises 14 residues. The CDR3 DNA is TGTGCCAGTAGTACGAGGGATGGAAGTTACGAGCAGTACTTC. It translates to CASSTRDGSYEQYF.

The V call is TRBV10-3, the J call TRBJ1-2; TRBD1 is a possible D gene (5 bases). The CDR3 spans 13 residues. Trimming shortened V by 7 bases and J by 0 bases, and 9 bases separated the two germline ends. Germline-derived CDR1 and CDR2 are ENHRY and SYGVKD. CDR3 residues: CAIKTETNYGYTF. The CDR3 DNA sequence: TGTGCCATCAAGACAGAAACTAACTATGGCTACACCTTC.

The gene calls are TRBV9 and TRBJ2-5, with D perhaps matching TRBD2 (5 bases). V was cut by 0 bases and J by 3 bases, with 9 bases left in between. The germline V gene has CDR1 SGDLS and CDR2 YYNGEE. The CDR3 spans 14 residues. The DNA for the CDR3 is TGTGCCAGCAGCGTAGCTGGAGGTAAAGAGACCCAGTACTTC. This encodes CASSVAGGKETQYF.

The chain is built from TRBV27 and TRBJ2-1; TRBD1 agrees at 8 bases. Germline V gene lookup returns CDR1 MNHEY and CDR2 SMNVEV (reference sequence). The length of the CDR3 is 14 residues. Trimming took 7 bases from V and 7 from J; bases not matched to a gene: 9. CDR3 sequence: CASTPQGGWNEQFF. CDR3 bases: TGTGCCAGCACCCCACAGGGGGGTTGGAATGAGCAGTTCTTC.

Remarks on this clone: Within the sample, other DNA sequences also encode this same CDR3. The genes are TRBV28 and TRBJ1-5; the D is unclear. The V gene lost 6 bases and the J gene lost 6 bases, with 9 bases spanning the gap. CDR3 length: 12 residues. CDR1 and CDR2 (germline): MDHEN, SYDVKM. The CDR3 DNA is TGTGCCAGCAGGCAAGGAGGTCAGCCCCAGCATTTT. Its protein is CASRQGGQPQHF.

This clone has only a few counts. This chain connects TRBV7-9 to TRBJ2-7, with D possibly being TRBD2 (6 bases). In germline, CDR1 is SEHNR, CDR2 FQNEAQ (reference sequence). The CDR3 loop spans 14 amino acids. V was trimmed by 4 bases and J by 5 bases, leaving 15 bases between them. For the CDR3, the DNA is TGTGCCAGCAGCTCCGCGGGGCCCGCTCACGAGCAGTACTTC. Its translation is CASSSAGPAHEQYF.

This clone appeared once. The V gene is TRBV19, the J gene TRBJ2-3, with 9 bases lining up with TRBD1. J was trimmed by 3 bases and V by 7 bases; bases with no gene match: 11. The CDR3 contains 16 residues. Germline V gene lookup returns CDR1 LNHDA and CDR2 SQIVND (reference sequence). The CDR3 coding sequence is TGTGCCAGTACGGCCCTGAGGACAGGGGATACAGATACGCAGTATTTT. Its protein product is CASTALRTGDTDTQYF.

The gene calls are TRBV28 and TRBJ2-1; 7 bases align to TRBD1. The CDR3 has 13 amino acids. J lost 6 bases, V lost 5 bases, and 4 bases had no gene match. CDR1 MDHEN and CDR2 SYDVKM come from the germline V gene. The CDR3 region is CASSIGTVNEQFF. CDR3 bases: TGTGCCAGCAGTATAGGGACAGTCAATGAGCAGTTCTTC.

The chain uses TRBV10-3 and TRBJ2-1, with 10 bases matching TRBD2. This CDR3 has 13 amino acids. Germline CDR1 reads ENHRY; CDR2 reads SYGVKD. V lost 7 bases, J lost 5 bases, and 2 bases stayed unmatched. The CDR3 loop is CAIKAGGDNEQFF. The CDR3, as DNA: TGTGCCATCAAAGCGGGAGGGGACAATGAGCAGTTCTTC.

V and J are TRBV28 and TRBJ1-5; 7 nucleotides match TRBD1. Germline CDR1 and CDR2: MDHEN and SYDVKM. J gave up 4 bases and V 5 bases, and 5 bases lay outside the gene matches. The CDR3 totals 14 residues. In DNA form, the CDR3 reads TGTGCCAGCAGTAGGGACAGAACAAATCAGCCCCAGCATTTT. It yields the protein CASSRDRTNQPQHF.

DNA of the CDR3: TGTGCCAGCAGTTACAGGGGGCGAGAGACCCAGTACTTC. It encodes CASSYRGRETQYF. This chain links TRBV27 with TRBJ2-5; TRBD1 matches 9 bases. The V and J ends lost 4 bases and 4 bases, in that order; junction bases with no gene match: 1. This CDR3 comprises 13 residues. Germline CDR1 MNHEY, CDR2 SMNVEV (reference sequence).

V gene TRBV19 combines with J gene TRBJ1-2; 8 bases align to TRBD1. Germline V lookup: CDR1 LNHDA, CDR2 SQIVND (reference sequence). The CDR3 totals 17 residues. Trimming took 6 bases from V and 2 from J; bases not matched to a gene: 14. CDR3 nucleotides: TGTGCCAGTAGCCCCGAAGGTCCAGGGGGCCCCAACTATGGCTACACCTTC. Protein sequence: CASSPEGPGGPNYGYTF.